Following are 5 T cell receptor beta chains from one sample sequenced in a study of blood T cell repertoires in COVID-19 (dated by TCRdb to the early 2020s). The library was obtained by the immunoSEQ multiplex PCR assay. TCRdb re-hosts the immuneACCESS table, in-frame sequences only. Its copies lack some clones; in the studies checked, an unresolved V gene accounts for under half of them, and the cause for the rest is not known. For this sample the table gives more than 200,000 clones, of which approximately 86% were detected only once. The ten largest account for about 0.7% of the sample. The sequenced sample consisted of peripheral blood. These receptors were collected from a human donor in a cohort sampled during active COVID-19.

The rearrangement joins TRBV25-1 to TRBJ1-2; 7 bases map to TRBD1. Germline-derived CDR1 and CDR2 are MGHDK and SYGVNS. The ends lost 5 bases at V and 5 bases at J; junction bases unmatched: 2. The length of the CDR3 is 12 residues. The CDR3 loop is CASSKTGYGYTF. CDR3 nucleotides: TGTGCCAGCAGTAAGACAGGGTATGGCTACACCTTC.

This clone was seen a handful of times. This chain joins TRBV19 and TRBJ2-3, with 10 bases identical to TRBD1. Germline loops: CDR1 LNHDA, CDR2 SQIVND (reference sequence). V shed 6 bases, J shed 3 bases, and the junction held 6 bases outside the gene matches. This CDR3 is 15 amino acids long. Here the CDR3 DNA reads TGTGCCAGTAGAAGGACAGGGGGTTATACAGATACGCAGTATTTT. Its translation: CASRRTGGYTDTQYF. The complete variable domain, with remaining parts taken from reference TRBV19 and TRBJ2-3, reads DGGITQSPKYLFRKEGQNVTLSCEQNLNHDAMYWYRQDPGQGLRLIYYSQIVNDFQKGDIAEGYSVSREKKESFPLTVTSAQKNPTAFYLCASRRTGGYTDTQYFGPGTRLTVL.

This chain connects TRBV4-2 to TRBJ2-5, with 8 nucleotides matching TRBD2. Germline assignment: CDR1 LGHNA and CDR2 YNFKEQ. V gave up 0 bases and J gave up 5 bases; unmatched junction bases: 11. CDR3 length equals 17 residues. In nucleotides, the CDR3 is TGTGCCAGCAGCCAAGAGCCCGCGAGCGGGAGAGGCGAGACCCAGTACTTC. Translated: CASSQEPASGRGETQYF.

The chain has TRBV6-2 or TRBV6-3 and TRBJ2-7, with D uncertain. V was cut by 0 bases and J by 3 bases, with 9 bases left in between. This CDR3 has 14 amino acids. Per germline, CDR1 MNHEY and CDR2 SVGEGT. The CDR3, as DNA: TGTGCCAGCAGTTACTCTGACTCATACTACGAGCAGTACTTC. This sequence encodes CASSYSDSYYEQYF.

V is TRBV25-1 and J is TRBJ1-2; D ambiguous. V was clipped by 4 bases and J by 5 bases, with 26 bases between them. Germline V gene sequence: CDR1 MGHDK, CDR2 SYGVNS. CDR3 size: 18 residues. The CDR3 protein is CASSGPPPEGTPRYGYTF. The CDR3 nucleotides read TGTGCCAGCAGTGGCCCCCCCCCGGAGGGAACCCCGCGATATGGCTACACCTTC.